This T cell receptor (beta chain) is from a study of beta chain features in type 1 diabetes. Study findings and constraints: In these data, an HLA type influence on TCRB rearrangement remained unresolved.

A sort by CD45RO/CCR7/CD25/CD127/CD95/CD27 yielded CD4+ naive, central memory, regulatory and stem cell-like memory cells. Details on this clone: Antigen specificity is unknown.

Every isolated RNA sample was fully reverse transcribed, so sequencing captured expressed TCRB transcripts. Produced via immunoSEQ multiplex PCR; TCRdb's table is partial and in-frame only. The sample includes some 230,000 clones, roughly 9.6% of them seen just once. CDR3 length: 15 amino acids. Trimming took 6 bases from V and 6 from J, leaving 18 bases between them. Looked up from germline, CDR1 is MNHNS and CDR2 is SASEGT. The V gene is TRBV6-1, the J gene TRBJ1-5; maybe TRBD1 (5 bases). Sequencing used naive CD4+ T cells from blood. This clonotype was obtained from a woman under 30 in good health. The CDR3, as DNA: TGTGCCAGCAGATCCGGGAGCAGGGAGATTCAGCCCCAGCATTTT. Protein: CASRSGSREIQPQHF.